This TCR beta chain appears in the sequencing data of a study of T cell changes during pregnancy in multiple sclerosis. CDR3 size: 16 residues. The germline V gene encodes CDR1 SGHDT and CDR2 YYEEEE. With V trimmed by 3 bases and J by 4 bases, 8 bases remained unmatched. Using immunoSEQ multiplex PCR, the repertoire was profiled, and TCRdb retains in-frame clones only, with some absent. This table holds tens of thousands of clones, approximately 86% found once. Sequencing used CD8+ T cells from peripheral blood mononuclear cells, obtained before pregnancy. The TCR originated in a female donor with multiple sclerosis, enrolled in a pregnancy study. The genes are TRBV5-6 and TRBJ2-3; TRBD2 aligns across 10 bases. CDR3 loop: CASSSSSSGRADTQYF. The DNA of the CDR3 is TGTGCCAGCAGCTCATCTTCTAGCGGGAGAGCAGATACGCAGTATTTT.